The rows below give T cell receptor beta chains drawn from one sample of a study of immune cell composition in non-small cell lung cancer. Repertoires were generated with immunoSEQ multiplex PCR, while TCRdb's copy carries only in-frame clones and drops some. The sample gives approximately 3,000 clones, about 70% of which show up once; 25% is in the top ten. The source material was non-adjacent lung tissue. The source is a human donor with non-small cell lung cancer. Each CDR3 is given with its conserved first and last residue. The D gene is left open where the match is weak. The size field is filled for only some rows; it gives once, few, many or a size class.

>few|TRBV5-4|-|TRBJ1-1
TGTGCCAGCAGCAGAGACAGGAACACTGAAGCTTTCTTT
CASSRDRNTEAFF
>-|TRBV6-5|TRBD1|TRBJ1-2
TGTGCCAGCAGTTACCTCGGACAGGGCTCTAACTATGGCTACACCTTC
CASSYLGQGSNYGYTF
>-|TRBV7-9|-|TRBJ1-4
TGTGCCAGCAGCTTCAGCGGGCTTGGGAATGAAAAACTGTTTTTT
CASSFSGLGNEKLFF
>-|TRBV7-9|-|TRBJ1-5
TGTGCCAGCAGCCATACGGGGGACGGTCAGCCCCAGCATTTT
CASSHTGDGQPQHF
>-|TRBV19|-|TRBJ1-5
TGTGCCGGGGGGAAGGGCAATCAGCCCCAGCATTTT
CAGGKGNQPQHF
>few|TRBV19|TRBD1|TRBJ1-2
TGTGCCAGTAGCCAAACAGGGGGCGGCTATGGCTACACCTTC
CASSQTGGGYGYTF
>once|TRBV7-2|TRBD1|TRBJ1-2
TGTGCCCAACGAGGGGACAGGGGATATTCTAACTATGGCTACACCTTC
CAQRGDRGYSNYGYTF
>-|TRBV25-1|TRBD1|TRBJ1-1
TGTGCCAGCAGTGAACCGGGACAGGTGAACACTGAAGCTTTCTTT
CASSEPGQVNTEAFF
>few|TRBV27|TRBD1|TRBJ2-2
TGTGCCAGCAGCCCGGACAGGGGTATCACCGGGGAGCTGTTTTTT
CASSPDRGITGELFF
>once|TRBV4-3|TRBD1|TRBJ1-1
TGCGCCAGCAGCCATTCAGGGGGTGGCACTGAAGCTTTCTTT
CASSHSGGGTEAFF
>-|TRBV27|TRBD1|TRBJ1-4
TGTGCCAGCAGTTTATTAGGGGGCGGTGAAAAACTGTTTTTT
CASSLLGGGEKLFF
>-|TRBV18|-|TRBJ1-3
TGTGCCAGCTCACTACTGCGGATACGAGAAGGAAACACCATATATTTT
CASSLLRIREGNTIYF
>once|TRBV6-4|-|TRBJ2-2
TGTGCCAGCAGTGACCTAAACACCGGGGAGCTGTTTTTT
CASSDLNTGELFF
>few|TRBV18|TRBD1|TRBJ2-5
TGTGCCAGCTCACCACCTAGGACAGGGACGGACCAAGAGACCCAGTACTTC
CASSPPRTGTDQETQYF
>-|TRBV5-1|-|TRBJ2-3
TGCGCCAGCAGAGAGTATGCGGCAGATACGCAGTATTTT
CASREYAADTQYF
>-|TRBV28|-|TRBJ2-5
TGTGCCAGCAGTTCCCCGGGGGGCGGGGAGACCCAGTACTTC
CASSSPGGGETQYF
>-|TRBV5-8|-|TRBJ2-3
TGTGCCAGCAGCACCCGGGACTTGGAGTATTTT
CASSTRDLEYF
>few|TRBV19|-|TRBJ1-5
TGTGCCAGCATGACAGACAATAGCAATCAGCCCCAGCATTTT
CASMTDNSNQPQHF
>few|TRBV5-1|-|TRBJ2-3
TGCGCCAGCAGCTCCTACGGGTTTAGCGTTCAAAGCACAGATACGCAGTATTTT
CASSSYGFSVQSTDTQYF
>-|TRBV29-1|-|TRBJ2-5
TGCAGCGTTGAACTATTACAAGAGACCCAGTACTTC
CSVELLQETQYF
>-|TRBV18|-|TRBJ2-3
TGTGCCAGCTCACCCACCCAGGTTAAAGATACGCAGTATTTT
CASSPTQVKDTQYF
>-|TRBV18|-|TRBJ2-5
TGTGCCAGCTCACCATCCGGGGTCGGAGAGACCCAGTACTTC
CASSPSGVGETQYF
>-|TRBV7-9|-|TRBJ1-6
TGTGCCAGCAGCTTAGACAGCTCCTATAATTCACCCCTCCACTTT
CASSLDSSYNSPLHF
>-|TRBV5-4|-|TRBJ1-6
TGTGCCAGCAGCTTTGCAACAGGGCCCTCGGGCGACAATTCACCCCTCCACTTT
CASSFATGPSGDNSPLHF
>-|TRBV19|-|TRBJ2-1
TGTGCCAGTAGTATACTCGCAGGGTTGGATGAGCAGTTCTTC
CASSILAGLDEQFF
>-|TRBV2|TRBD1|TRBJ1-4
TGTGCCAGCAGTGCGACAGGGGCCGGGAATGAAAAACTGTTTTTT
CASSATGAGNEKLFF
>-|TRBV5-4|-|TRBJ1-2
TGTGCCAGCAGCTTGGTGGGAACAGGCGGATACTATGGCTACACCTTC
CASSLVGTGGYYGYTF
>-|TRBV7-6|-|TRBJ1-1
TGTGCCAGCAGCTCCCCCTCCGGGGTGGAGAACACTGAAGCTTTCTTT
CASSSPSGVENTEAFF
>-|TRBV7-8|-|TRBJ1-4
TGTGCCAGCAGCTTAGTTTCTAGTCGACAGGATCAAAAACTGTTTTTT
CASSLVSSRQDQKLFF
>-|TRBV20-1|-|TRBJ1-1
TGCAGTGCTAGAGGGAGGACTGAAGCTTTCTTT
CSARGRTEAFF
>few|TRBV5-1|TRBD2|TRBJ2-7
TGCGCCAGCACCTCCGCCCCTACCGGACTAGCGGGCTACGAGCAGTACTTC
CASTSAPTGLAGYEQYF
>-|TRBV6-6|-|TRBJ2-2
TGTGCCAGCACTCCCGCGGCGGCCGGGGAGCTGTTTTTT
CASTPAAAGELFF
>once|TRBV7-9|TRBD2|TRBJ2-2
TGTGCCAGCAGCACGGCTAGCGGGGGGGCCACCGGGGAGCTGTTTTTT
CASSTASGGATGELFF
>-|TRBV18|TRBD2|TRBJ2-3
TGTGCCAGCTCACCATCGGTAGCGGGAGGCAGCACAGATACGCAGTATTTT
CASSPSVAGGSTDTQYF
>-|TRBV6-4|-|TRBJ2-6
TGTGCCAGCAGTGACGGGACTGCGATCTCTGGGGCCAACGTCCTGACTTTC
CASSDGTAISGANVLTF
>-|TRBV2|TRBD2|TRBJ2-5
TGTGCCAGCAGTTTTGTGGGGGGGTCCCAAGAGACCCAGTACTTC
CASSFVGGSQETQYF
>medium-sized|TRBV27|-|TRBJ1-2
TGTGCCAGCAGTTTATCCACAGGTGGTGGCTACACCTTC
CASSLSTGGGYTF
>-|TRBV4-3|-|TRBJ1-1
TGCGCCAGCAGCCAATCCGCGTGGAACACTGAAGCTTTCTTT
CASSQSAWNTEAFF
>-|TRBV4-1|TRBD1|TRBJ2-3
TGCGCCAGCAGCGGGGGGACAGGGGGGACAGATACGCAGTATTTT
CASSGGTGGTDTQYF
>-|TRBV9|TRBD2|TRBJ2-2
TGTGCCAGCAGCCCGGGGGGGTCCGGGGAGCTGTTTTTT
CASSPGGSGELFF
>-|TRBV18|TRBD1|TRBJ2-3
TGTGCCAGCTCACCTACAGGGGGAGCAGATACGCAGTATTTT
CASSPTGGADTQYF
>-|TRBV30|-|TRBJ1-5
TGTGCCTGGAGTCCCCATAGTGATCAGCCCCAGCATTTT
CAWSPHSDQPQHF
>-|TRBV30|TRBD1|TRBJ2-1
TGTGCCTGGAGTGCGAGGACAGGGCAGTCGCGATACAATGAGCAGTTCTTC
CAWSARTGQSRYNEQFF
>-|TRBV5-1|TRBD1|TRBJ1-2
TGCGCCAGCAGCTTGGACAGGGGGAACTATGGCTACACCTTC
CASSLDRGNYGYTF
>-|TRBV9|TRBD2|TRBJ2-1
TGTGCCAGCAGCAACACTGCGGCTAGCGGGAGGGGCTCCTACAATGAGCAGTTCTTC
CASSNTAASGRGSYNEQFF
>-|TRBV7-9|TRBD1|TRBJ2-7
TGTGCCAGCAAAATTACAGGGGGCCCCTACGAGCAGTACTTC
CASKITGGPYEQYF
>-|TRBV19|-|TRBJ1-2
TGTGCCAGTAGTTTAGCGCCGACAAAGACCTATGGCTACACCTTC
CASSLAPTKTYGYTF
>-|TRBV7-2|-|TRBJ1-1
TGTGCCAGCAGAGCAAATGTATGGGAGGTGAACACTGAAGCTTTCTTT
CASRANVWEVNTEAFF
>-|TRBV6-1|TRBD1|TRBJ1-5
TGTGCCAGCAATACAGGGGGGCGGCAGCCCCAGCATTTT
CASNTGGRQPQHF
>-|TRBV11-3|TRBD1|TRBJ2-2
TGTGCCAGCAGCTCGGGGACAGTCGGGGAGCTGTTTTTT
CASSSGTVGELFF
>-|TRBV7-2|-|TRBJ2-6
TGTGCCAGCAGCTCTGCCGGGGTTGCTGGGGCCAACGTCCTGACTTTC
CASSSAGVAGANVLTF
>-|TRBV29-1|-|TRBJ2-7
TGCAGCCCGCGCTACGAGCAGTACTTC
CSPRYEQYF
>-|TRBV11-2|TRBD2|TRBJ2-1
TGTGCCAGCAGCTCCACAGCCGGGACTAGCCATGAGCAGTTCTTC
CASSSTAGTSHEQFF
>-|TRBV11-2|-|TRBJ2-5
TGTGCCAGCAGCTTTAATGCAGCGGTCTTGTCGGAGACCCAGTACTTC
CASSFNAAVLSETQYF
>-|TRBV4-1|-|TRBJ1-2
TGCGCCAGCAGCCAAGATTCCAGGGACTATGGCTACACCTTC
CASSQDSRDYGYTF
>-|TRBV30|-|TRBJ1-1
TGTGCCTGCCGGCGGGCAGGTATTATGAACACTGAAGCTTTCTTT
CACRRAGIMNTEAFF
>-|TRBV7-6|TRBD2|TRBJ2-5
TGTGCCAGCAGCGGAGGCAGACTAGCGGAAGAGACCCAGTACTTC
CASSGGRLAEETQYF
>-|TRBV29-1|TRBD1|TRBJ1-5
TGCAGCGTTGCTTCAGGGGGCTTCAATCAGCCCCAGCATTTT
CSVASGGFNQPQHF